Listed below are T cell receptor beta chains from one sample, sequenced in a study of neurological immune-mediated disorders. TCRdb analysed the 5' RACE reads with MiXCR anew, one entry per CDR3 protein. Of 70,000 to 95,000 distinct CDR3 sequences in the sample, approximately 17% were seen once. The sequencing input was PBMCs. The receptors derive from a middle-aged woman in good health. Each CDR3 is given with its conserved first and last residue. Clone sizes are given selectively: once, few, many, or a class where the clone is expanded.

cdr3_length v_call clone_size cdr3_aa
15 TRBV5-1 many CASSLVTGGTDTQYF
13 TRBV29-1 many CSSPGQGGDEQFF
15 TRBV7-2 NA CASSSTGEHNSPLHF
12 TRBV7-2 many CASSQRLGEQFF
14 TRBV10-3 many CAISDEGTGYGYTF
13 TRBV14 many CASSQDPRAEQYF
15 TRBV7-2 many CASSSRREPQDTQYF
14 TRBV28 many CASRDRVVNQPQHF
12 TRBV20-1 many CSAVLGQETQYF
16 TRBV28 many CASSSPRGRSDTEAFF
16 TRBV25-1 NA CASSGVAGTAKNIQYF
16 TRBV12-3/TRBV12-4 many CASSDTGTLRGTEAFF
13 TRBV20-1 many CSALRQGTYEQYF
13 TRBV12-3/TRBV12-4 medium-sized CASSLTRWETQYF
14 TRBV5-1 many CASSASGGTETQYF
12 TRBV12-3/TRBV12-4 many CASRGTSREQFF
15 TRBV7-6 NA CASSPRRGGTDTQYF
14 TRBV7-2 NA CASSPQGAGETQYF
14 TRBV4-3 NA CASSFGLAGNEQFF
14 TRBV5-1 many CASSLEAGAYEQYF
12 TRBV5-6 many CASSLVPGGYTF
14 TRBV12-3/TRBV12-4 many CASSGIGRTGELFF
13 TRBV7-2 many CASSLGGISTQHF
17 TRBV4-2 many CASSQGRGLVSSETQYF
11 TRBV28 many CASSFNQPQHF
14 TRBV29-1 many CSVERGNRNGELFF
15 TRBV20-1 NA CSTRIERESTDTQYF
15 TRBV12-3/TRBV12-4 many CASSLGDVNTGELFF
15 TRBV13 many CASSWRTGGNTEAFF